This passage covers 2 T cell receptor beta chains from one sample sequenced in a study of blood T cell repertoires in COVID-19. Assay used: immunoSEQ multiplex PCR; TCRdb lists only in-frame clones, some missing. The table lists about 130,000 clones, about 89% of them singletons. Sequencing was carried out using peripheral blood. The receptors originated from a man aged 55 to 69 with COVID-19, enrolled during active disease.

The chain carries TRBV5-4 and TRBJ2-5, with 7 bases matching TRBD1. The CDR3 is made up of 16 amino acids. V trimming: 4 bases; J trimming: 2 bases; junction bases outside the gene matches: 11. The germline V gene encodes CDR1 SGHNT and CDR2 YYREEE (reference sequence). Written as DNA, the CDR3 is TGTGCCAGCAGCCCCAGCCCGGGACAGCAACAAGAGACCCAGTACTTC. Its protein is CASSPSPGQQQETQYF.

Comments on this clone: At the DNA level, this CDR3 is encoded by other sequences in the same sample as well. V gene TRBV5-1 combines with J gene TRBJ1-6; D call uncertain. V gave up 4 bases and J gave up 6 bases, with 8 bases separating them. From germline, CDR1 is SGHRS and CDR2 YFSETQ. CDR3 size: 13 residues. CDR3 region: CASSLAGNSPLHF. In DNA, the CDR3 is TGCGCCAGCAGCCTGGCGGGTAATTCACCCCTCCACTTT.